This TCR beta chain was captured by sequencing in a study of blood T cell repertoires in COVID-19. The CDR3 has 15 amino acids. Germline V gene lookup returns CDR1 SGHNT and CDR2 YENEEA. V was clipped by 0 bases and J by 3 bases, with 9 bases between them. Some clones are missing from TCRdb's copy, which holds only in-frame ones; the method was immunoSEQ multiplex PCR. The sample lists roughly 400,000 clones; approximately 93% were seen once. Sequencing was performed on PBMCs or T cells enriched from blood (not recorded which). This chain connects TRBV11-3 to TRBJ1-5, with D perhaps matching TRBD1 (5 bases). The TCR comes from a woman aged 40 to 55 who had been exposed to COVID-19. This chain's CDR3 is CASSLDTQVNQPQHF. Here the CDR3 DNA reads TGTGCCAGCAGCTTAGATACACAGGTCAATCAGCCCCAGCATTTT. The full variable domain, in which reference TRBV11-3 and TRBJ1-5 provide the parts outside the CDR3, is EAGVVQSPRYKIIEKKQPVAFWCNPISGHNTLYWYLQNLGQGPELLIRYENEEAVDDSQLPKDRFSAERLKGVDSTLKIQPAELGDSAVYLCASSLDTQVNQPQHFGDGTRLSIL.